The T cell receptor beta chain described here comes from a study of shared clonotypes between healthy human individuals. Assay: immunoSEQ multiplex PCR; the TCRdb copy retains only in-frame clones and omits some. Found here are 2 million to 2.5 million clones, around 93% of them singletons; the top ten hold approximately 0.4%. Germline V lookup: CDR1 LNHDA, CDR2 SQIVND (reference sequence). This CDR3 has 16 residues. Trimming removed 5 bases at V and 4 bases at J, with 18 bases between. This sequence was found in a man between 18 and 35 years old in good health. Some clones in this sample may be carry-over from other donors' samples. This chain links TRBV19 with TRBJ1-3; weak D call: TRBD1 (5 bases). The sequenced sample was naive CD4+ T cells from PBMCs. The subset: CD45RA+ positively selected. In DNA, the CDR3 is TGTGCCAGTAGTCGGGGACGCGCGGGTGTCGGAAACACCATATATTTT. Amino acid sequence: CASSRGRAGVGNTIYF.